The entry below gives a single TCR beta chain sequence along with its context. The CDR3 is 14 residues long. The V and J ends lost 3 bases and 0 bases respectively, with 9 bases between them. Germline V lookup: CDR1 DFQATT, CDR2 SNEGSKA (reference sequence). The entry originates in a study of T-cell memory formation after mild COVID-19. TCRdb redid the calling of the 5' RACE reads with MiXCR, one entry per CDR3 protein. The sample carries around 450,000 distinct CDR3 sequences, roughly 20% recorded once. The genes are TRBV20-1 and TRBJ1-5; tentatively, D is TRBD1 (5 bases). This clonotype was obtained from an adult woman who had mild COVID-19 (a few samples of this study predate the infection). Cell type and time point are not known. The sample taken for sequencing was PBMCs or a T cell subset sorted from them (not recorded which). The CDR3 loop is CSARQGYSNQPQHF. The CDR3 DNA is TGCAGTGCTAGGCAGGGTTATAGCAATCAGCCCCAGCATTTT.